This is a list of T cell receptor beta chains from one sample in a study of cytomegalovirus exposure and HLA in healthy donors. Clones were read by immunoSEQ multiplex PCR, and TCRdb kept only the in-frame ones, dropping some. The sample includes approximately 100,000 clones, roughly four fifths of them seen just once. Sequencing was done on a sample of PBMCs. These receptors all stem from a man aged 50 to 60 in good health and CMV-seronegative. The CDR3 runs from the conserved cysteine through the conserved F or W. D genes are given only for firm matches. A row's size may be missing; if present it is once, few, many or a size class.

d_gene	v_gene	abundance	j_gene	CDR3aa	CDR3nt
TRBD1	TRBV7-2	NA	TRBJ1-1	CASSSRQGGLGAFF	TGTGCCAGCAGCTCCCGCCAAGGGGGCTTAGGAGCTTTCTTT
NA	TRBV5-1	NA	TRBJ1-4	CASSLDRGTYNEKLFF	TGCGCCAGCAGCTTGGATCGGGGGACCTATAATGAAAAACTGTTTTTT
NA	TRBV20-1	once	TRBJ2-4	CSASGGNIQYF	TGCAGTGCTAGCGGAGGGAACATTCAGTACTTC
TRBD1	TRBV5-1	NA	TRBJ1-6	CASQDGTDNSPLHF	TGCGCCTCGCAGGACGGGACAGATAATTCACCCCTCCACTTT
TRBD1	TRBV6-1	NA	TRBJ2-7	CASSSRTGPGQYF	TGTGCCAGCAGTTCTCGGACAGGTCCCGGGCAGTACTTC
TRBD1	TRBV5-1	NA	TRBJ1-2	CASSLRTGTDYGYTF	TGCGCCAGCAGCTTGCGGACAGGGACGGACTATGGCTACACCTTC
TRBD2	TRBV4-2	NA	TRBJ2-3	CASSHPSFSGASTDTQYF	TGTGCCAGCAGCCATCCTTCCTTTAGCGGGGCTAGCACAGATACGCAGTATTTT
TRBD1	TRBV2	few	TRBJ1-4	CASRRGLRIKLFF	TGTGCCAGCAGGAGGGGGCTTAGGATAAAACTGTTTTTT
TRBD2	TRBV2	NA	TRBJ2-1	CASSILAGAYNEQFF	TGTGCCAGCAGTATTTTAGCGGGGGCCTACAATGAGCAGTTCTTC
NA	TRBV7-9	NA	TRBJ2-2	CASSLNLNTGELFF	TGTGCCAGCAGCTTAAACCTAAACACCGGGGAGCTGTTTTTT
TRBD1	TRBV5-1	NA	TRBJ1-5	CASSQQGDNQPQHF	TGCGCCAGCAGCCAACAGGGGGACAATCAGCCCCAGCATTTT
TRBD1	TRBV6-1	NA	TRBJ1-6	CASILDRDNSPLHF	TGTGCCAGCATCCTGGACAGGGATAATTCACCCCTCCACTTT
NA	TRBV5-1	NA	TRBJ2-7	CASGSWGSYEQYF	TGCGCCAGCGGTTCATGGGGCTCCTACGAGCAGTACTTC
NA	TRBV7-2	once	TRBJ2-7	CASSLGLSTYEQYF	TGTGCCAGCAGCTTAGGACTATCCACCTACGAGCAGTACTTC
TRBD1	TRBV30	NA	TRBJ1-1	CAWSLTGGGVAFF	TGTGCCTGGAGTTTAACAGGGGGAGGTGTAGCTTTCTTT
NA	TRBV7-2	NA	TRBJ2-2	CASSLMTVATGELFF	TGTGCCAGCAGCTTAATGACAGTAGCTACCGGGGAGCTGTTTTTT
NA	TRBV29-1	NA	TRBJ2-4	CSAPDSNRGIQYF	TGCAGCGCCCCCGATTCTAACCGGGGCATTCAGTACTTC
TRBD2	TRBV7-2	NA	TRBJ2-2	CASSRYGTSGNTGELFF	TGTGCCAGCAGCCGATACGGGACTAGCGGGAACACCGGGGAGCTGTTTTTT
NA	TRBV7-2	NA	TRBJ1-5	CASSLVGRDSNQPQHF	TGTGCCAGCAGCTTAGTGGGCAGGGACTCCAATCAGCCCCAGCATTTT
TRBD2	TRBV7-2	NA	TRBJ2-5	CASSPLTSGTTKEQYF	TGTGCCAGCAGCCCATTAACCTCCGGGACTACGAAGGAGCAGTACTTC
NA	TRBV4-2	NA	TRBJ2-2	CASSRNRLDPGELFF	TGTGCCAGCAGCCGAAATCGACTAGATCCCGGGGAGCTGTTTTTT
TRBD2	TRBV10-1	NA	TRBJ2-5	CASSELAGPQETQYF	TGCGCCAGCAGTGAATTAGCGGGACCCCAAGAGACCCAGTACTTC
NA	TRBV7-7	NA	TRBJ2-3	CASSQGLGTLGDTQYF	TGTGCTAGCAGCCAGGGGCTAGGGACCCTAGGAGATACGCAGTATTTT
TRBD2	TRBV5-4	NA	TRBJ2-5	CASSPNLAGSETQYF	TGTGCCAGCAGCCCGAACTTAGCGGGGAGTGAGACCCAGTACTTC
TRBD2	TRBV4-1	NA	TRBJ2-1	CASSQDRRGLAGRYNEQFF	TGCGCCAGCAGCCAAGATCGAAGGGGACTAGCGGGGAGATACAATGAGCAGTTCTTC
TRBD2	TRBV19	NA	TRBJ2-5	CASSNSGETQYF	TGTGCCAGTAGTAATAGCGGGGAGACCCAGTACTTC
TRBD1	TRBV19	few	TRBJ2-6	CASSIDRTGGASGANVLTF	TGTGCCAGTAGTATAGATCGGACAGGGGGCGCTTCTGGGGCCAACGTCCTGACTTTC
NA	TRBV28	NA	TRBJ1-1	CASRNLPNTEAFF	TGTGCCAGCAGAAACCTACCGAACACTGAAGCTTTCTTT